This TCR beta chain was obtained from a study of T cells in Graves' hyperthyroidism and ophthalmopathy. What was amplified from RNA transcripts were TCR beta CDR3 regions. The HTBI primer set was used in a first-round RT-PCR of the TCR CDR3. TCRdb reanalysed the multiplex PCR reads using MiXCR and keeps one entry per CDR3 protein. The data hold about 350,000 distinct CDR3 sequences, with roughly 13% observed a single time. This CDR3 is built from 16 residues. Between the trimmed V and J ends, which lost 0 bases and 1 base, there was a span of 13 bases. Germline CDR1 reads LNHNV; CDR2 reads YYDKDF (reference sequence). This clonotype was counted many times. At least 3 on the Clinical Activity Score was recorded for ophthalmopathy patients, who also had NOSPECS grade at least 4 and duration under 3 months.

Specimen: blood. The sequence derives from a woman aged 40 to 50 with Graves' ophthalmopathy. V usage is TRBV15 and J usage is TRBJ2-7; D gene uncertain. The CDR3 here is CATSREGSMGSYEQYF. CDR3 sequence (DNA): TGTGCCACCAGCAGAGAAGGTAGTATGGGTTCCTACGAGCAGTACTTC.